This TCR beta chain was captured by sequencing in a study of blood T cells in healthy people across ages. As regards this clonotype: A junction boundary mismatches the germline segment, possibly from a read error.

The CDR3 contains 16 residues. Germline CDR1 is SGHRS and CDR2 is YFSETQ. Sample-barcoded 5' priming and a J-beta primer mix drove a second PCR of about 6 to 11 cycles. Every single cDNA molecule received a tag from a template-switch adaptor with 12 random nucleotides. TCRdb re-called the 5' RACE reads through MiXCR, storing one row per CDR3 protein. The data contain 1.4 million to 1.5 million distinct CDR3 sequences, 42% of them singletons. This clonotype was sampled from a woman under 30 in good health. Sequenced: blood. The genes are TRBV5-1 and TRBJ2-7; the match to TRBD1 covers 8 bases. CDR3: CASSAGQGLISSEQYF. The CDR3 region has the DNA TGCGCCAGCAGCGCCGGACAGGGCCTAATCTCCTCCGAGCAGTACTTC.